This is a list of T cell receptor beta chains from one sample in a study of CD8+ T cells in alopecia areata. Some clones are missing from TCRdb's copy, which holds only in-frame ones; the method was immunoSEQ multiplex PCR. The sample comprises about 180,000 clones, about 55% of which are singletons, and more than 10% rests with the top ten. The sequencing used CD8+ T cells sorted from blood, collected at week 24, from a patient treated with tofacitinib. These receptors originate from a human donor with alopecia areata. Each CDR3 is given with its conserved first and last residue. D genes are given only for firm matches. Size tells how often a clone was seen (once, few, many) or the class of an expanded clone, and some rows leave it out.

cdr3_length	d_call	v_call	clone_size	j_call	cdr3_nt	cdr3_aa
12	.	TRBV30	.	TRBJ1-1	TGTGCCTGGACCGGCCTGAACACTGAAGCTTTCTTT	CAWTGLNTEAFF
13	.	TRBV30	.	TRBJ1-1	TGTGCCTGGAGGTCAGGGCTGAACACTGAAGCTTTCTTT	CAWRSGLNTEAFF
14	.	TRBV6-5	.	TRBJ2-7	TGTGCCAGCAGTTACTCTGCGGAAGGCGGCGAGCAGTACTTC	CASSYSAEGGEQYF
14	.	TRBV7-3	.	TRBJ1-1	TGTGCCAGCAGCCCATCGACAGCCAACACTGAAGCTTTCTTT	CASSPSTANTEAFF
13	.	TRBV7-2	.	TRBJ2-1	TGTGCCAGCAGCTTAGACAGGGGGGGGGAGCAGTTCTTC	CASSLDRGGEQFF
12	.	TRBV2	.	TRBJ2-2	TGTGCCAGCCCAGGGGACACCGGGGAGCTGTTTTTT	CASPGDTGELFF
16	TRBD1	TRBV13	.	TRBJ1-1	TGTGCCAGCAGCATCGGGACAGGGCCCGCGGACACTGAAGCTTTCTTT	CASSIGTGPADTEAFF
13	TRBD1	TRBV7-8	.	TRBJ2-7	TGTGCCAGCAGCTTCGGACAGGCCTACGAGCAGTACTTC	CASSFGQAYEQYF
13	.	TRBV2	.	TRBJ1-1	TGTGCCAGCAGAAACCCGGGGGGCACTGAAGCTTTCTTT	CASRNPGGTEAFF
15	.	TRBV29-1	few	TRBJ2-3	TGCAGCGGGATAGTGGCGGGCGTCGCGTCAGATACGCAGTATTTT	CSGIVAGVASDTQYF
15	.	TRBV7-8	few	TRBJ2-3	TGTGCCAGCAGCTTAGAAGGGGGTAGCACAGATACGCAGTATTTT	CASSLEGGSTDTQYF
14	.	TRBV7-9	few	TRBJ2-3	TGTGCCAGCAGCTTTATTGCTAGTGGTGATACGCAGTATTTT	CASSFIASGDTQYF
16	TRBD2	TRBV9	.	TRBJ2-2	TGTGCCAGCAGCGCTCGGGGGGGCCTACGCACCGGGGAGCTGTTTTTT	CASSARGGLRTGELFF
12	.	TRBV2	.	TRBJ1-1	TGTGCCAGCAGGGTAGACAGCACTGAAGCTTTCTTT	CASRVDSTEAFF
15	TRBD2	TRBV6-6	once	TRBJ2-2	TGTGCCAGCAGTTACTCGGGGCGGGGGACCGGGGAGCTGTTTTTT	CASSYSGRGTGELFF
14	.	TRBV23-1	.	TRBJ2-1	TGCGCCAGCTACTGGGTCCACCGACGGGATGAGCAGTTCTTC	CASYWVHRRDEQFF
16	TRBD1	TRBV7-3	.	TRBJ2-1	TGTGCCAGCAGCCCAGCACAGGGGGCAAGGTTCAATGAGCAGTTCTTC	CASSPAQGARFNEQFF
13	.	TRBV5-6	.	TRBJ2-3	TGTGCCAGCAGCCCGCCGGGAACAGATACGCAGTATTTT	CASSPPGTDTQYF
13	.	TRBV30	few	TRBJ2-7	TGTGCCTGGAGTGAGGTCAGGGAGGACGAGCAGTACTTC	CAWSEVREDEQYF
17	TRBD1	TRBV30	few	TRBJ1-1	TGTGCCTGGAGTGCCAACGGACAGGGGGCGGCGAACACTGAAGCTTTCTTT	CAWSANGQGAANTEAFF
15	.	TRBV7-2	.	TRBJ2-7	TGTGCCAGCAGCGAGTTGAGTATAGGTCTCTACGAGCAGTACTTC	CASSELSIGLYEQYF
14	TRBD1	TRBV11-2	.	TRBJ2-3	TGTGCCAGTTGGGACAGGGGAGGCACAGATACGCAGTATTTT	CASWDRGGTDTQYF
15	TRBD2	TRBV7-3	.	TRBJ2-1	TGTGCCAGCAGCTTCGGGGCTAGCGGGGGCTATGAGCAGTTCTTC	CASSFGASGGYEQFF
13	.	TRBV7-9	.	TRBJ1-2	TGTGCCAGCAGCTTAGGGACAGTGTATGGCTACACCTTC	CASSLGTVYGYTF
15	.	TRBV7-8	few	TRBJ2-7	TGTGCCAGCAGCTTAGGTGTGGGGCACTCCTACGAGCAGTACTTC	CASSLGVGHSYEQYF
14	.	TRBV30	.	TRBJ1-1	TGTGCCTGGAGTCCCACCGGGGATGGGACTGAAGCTTTCTTT	CAWSPTGDGTEAFF
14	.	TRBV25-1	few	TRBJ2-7	TGTGCCAGCAGTGACCGCTACAGGGACTACGAGCAGTACTTC	CASSDRYRDYEQYF
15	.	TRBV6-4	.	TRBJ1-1	TGTGCCAGCGATGGGAGGGGGGGGCGAGGCACTGAAGCTTTCTTT	CASDGRGGRGTEAFF
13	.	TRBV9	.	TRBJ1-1	TGTGCCAGCAGCGTAGTGGAGGGTGCGGAAGCTTTCTTT	CASSVVEGAEAFF
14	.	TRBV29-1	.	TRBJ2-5	TGCAGCGTTGAAGATGGCAGGGAACAAGAGACCCAGTACTTC	CSVEDGREQETQYF
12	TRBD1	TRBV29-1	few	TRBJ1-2	TGCAGCTTTTCAGGGGGCGCGGGTGGCTACACCTTC	CSFSGGAGGYTF
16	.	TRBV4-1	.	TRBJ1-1	TGCGCCAGCAGCCAAGATATGGCAGGGTGGGCCACTGAAGCTTTCTTT	CASSQDMAGWATEAFF
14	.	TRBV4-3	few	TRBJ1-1	TGCGCCAGCAGCCAAGGTCGCATGAACACTGAAGCTTTCTTT	CASSQGRMNTEAFF
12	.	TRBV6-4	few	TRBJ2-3	TGTGCCAGCAGTTACACCACAGATACGCAGTATTTT	CASSYTTDTQYF
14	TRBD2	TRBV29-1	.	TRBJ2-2	TGCAGCGTTGTTGAGGGACTATACACCGGGGAGCTGTTTTTT	CSVVEGLYTGELFF
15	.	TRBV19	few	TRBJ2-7	TGTGCCAGTAGTCCCCGGGACCATAAAGCCTACGAGCAGTACTTC	CASSPRDHKAYEQYF
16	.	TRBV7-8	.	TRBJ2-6	TGTGCCAGCAGCCCGATTGACCGGAGTGGGGCCAACGTCCTGACTTTC	CASSPIDRSGANVLTF
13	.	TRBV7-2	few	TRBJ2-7	TGTGCCAGCAGCTCTCAAGACAGGTACGAGCAGTACTTC	CASSSQDRYEQYF
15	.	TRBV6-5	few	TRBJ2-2	TGTGCCAGCAGTTACGCGGCAGCGAACACCGGGGAGCTGTTTTTT	CASSYAAANTGELFF
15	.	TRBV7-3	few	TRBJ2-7	TGTGCCAGCAGCCCCCGAGGGGACACGAATTACGAGCAGTACTTC	CASSPRGDTNYEQYF
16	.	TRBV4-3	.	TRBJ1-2	TGCGCCAGCAGCCAAGACGACGACTTGGGGATGGGAGGCTACACCTTC	CASSQDDDLGMGGYTF
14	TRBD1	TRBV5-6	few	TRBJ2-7	TGTGCCAGCAGCGTATCAGGGGGCCTCGACGAGCAGTACTTC	CASSVSGGLDEQYF
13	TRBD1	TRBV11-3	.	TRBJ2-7	TGTGCCAGCAGCTCAGGGACAGGGGGCGAGCAGTACTTC	CASSSGTGGEQYF
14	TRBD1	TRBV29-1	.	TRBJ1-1	TGCAGCGTTGAAGTAAAGGACAGGGGGCCTGAAGCTTTCTTT	CSVEVKDRGPEAFF
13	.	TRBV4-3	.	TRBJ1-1	TGCGCCAGCAGCCAAGACTTGAACACTGAAGCTTTCTTT	CASSQDLNTEAFF
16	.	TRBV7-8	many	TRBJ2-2	TGTGCCAGCAGCCGTTTCGGGGCTAGCTACACCGGGGAGCTGTTTTTT	CASSRFGASYTGELFF
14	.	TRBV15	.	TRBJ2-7	TGTGCCACCAGCAGCTCGGGCCTCGCCGGGGAGCAGTACTTC	CATSSSGLAGEQYF
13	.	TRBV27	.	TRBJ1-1	TGTGCCAGCAGGCGGGGGGTTGACACTGAAGCTTTCTTT	CASRRGVDTEAFF
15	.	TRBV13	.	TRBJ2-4	TGTGCCAGCAGCCCAGAGTGGGGAGCCAAAAACATTCAGTACTTC	CASSPEWGAKNIQYF
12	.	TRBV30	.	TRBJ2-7	TGTGCCTGGAGTCTGGGAGTATCCGAGCAGTACTTC	CAWSLGVSEQYF
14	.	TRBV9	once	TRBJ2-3	TGTGCCAGCAGCGTACAAGGGGGCACAGATACGCAGTATTTT	CASSVQGGTDTQYF
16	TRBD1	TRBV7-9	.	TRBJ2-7	TGTGCCAGCAGCCCTCGAAGGACAGGCGAATCTTACGAGCAGTACTTC	CASSPRRTGESYEQYF
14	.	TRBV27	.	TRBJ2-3	TGTGCCAGCAGAACCGGGACGAGCACAGATACGCAGTATTTT	CASRTGTSTDTQYF
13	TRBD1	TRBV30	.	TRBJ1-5	TGTGCCTGGAGTGTAGACAGGGGTCAGCCCCAGCATTTT	CAWSVDRGQPQHF
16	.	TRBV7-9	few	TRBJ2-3	TGTGCCAGCAGCCCGCGGGACACCTCTAGCACAGATACGCAGTATTTT	CASSPRDTSSTDTQYF
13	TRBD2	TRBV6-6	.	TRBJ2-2	TGTGCCGGCCTAGCGGGGGGGACCGGGGAGCTGTTTTTT	CAGLAGGTGELFF
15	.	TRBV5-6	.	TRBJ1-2	TGTGCCAGCAGCTTGGAGACCCTACAGGGTGTCGGCTACACCTTC	CASSLETLQGVGYTF
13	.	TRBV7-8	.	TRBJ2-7	TGTGCCAGCAGCTTAGGACTAAACTACGAGCAGTACTTC	CASSLGLNYEQYF